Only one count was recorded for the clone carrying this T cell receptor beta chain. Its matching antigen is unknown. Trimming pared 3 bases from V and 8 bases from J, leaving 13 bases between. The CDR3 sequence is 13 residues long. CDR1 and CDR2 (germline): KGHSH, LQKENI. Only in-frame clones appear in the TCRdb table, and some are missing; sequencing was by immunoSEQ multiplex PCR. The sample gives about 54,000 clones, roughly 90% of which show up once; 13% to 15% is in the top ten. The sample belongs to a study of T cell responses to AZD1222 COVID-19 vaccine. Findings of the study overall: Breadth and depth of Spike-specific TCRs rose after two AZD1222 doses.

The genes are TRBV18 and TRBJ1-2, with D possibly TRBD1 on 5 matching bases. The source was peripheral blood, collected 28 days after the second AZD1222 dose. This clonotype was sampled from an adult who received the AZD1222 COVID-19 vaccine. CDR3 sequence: CASSPPQGGGYTF. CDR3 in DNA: TGTGCCAGCTCACCTCCTCAGGGAGGGGGCTACACCTTC.